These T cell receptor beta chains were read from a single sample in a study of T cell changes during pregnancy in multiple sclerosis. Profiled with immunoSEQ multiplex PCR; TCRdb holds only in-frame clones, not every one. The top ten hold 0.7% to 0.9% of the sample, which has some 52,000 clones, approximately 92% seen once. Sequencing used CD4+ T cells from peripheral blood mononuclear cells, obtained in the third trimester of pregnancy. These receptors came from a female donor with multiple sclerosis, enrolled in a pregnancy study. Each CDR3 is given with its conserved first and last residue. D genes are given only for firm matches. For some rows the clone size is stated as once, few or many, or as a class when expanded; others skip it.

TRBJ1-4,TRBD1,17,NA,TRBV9,TGTGCCAGCAGCTCCCGAGGGACAGGGAACGCGGCTGAGGAACTGTTTTTT,CASSSRGTGNAAEELFF
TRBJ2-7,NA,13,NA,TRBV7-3,TGTGCCAGCAGCTGGACACCTCAAGGGGAGCAGTACTTC,CASSWTPQGEQYF
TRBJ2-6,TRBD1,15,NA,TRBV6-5,TGTGCCAGCAGTTCCCCGACAGGGTCGGCCAACGTCCTGACTTTC,CASSSPTGSANVLTF
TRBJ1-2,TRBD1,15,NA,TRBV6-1,TGTGCCAGCAGTGAAGGTGTGACAGGGTTTTATGGCTACACCTTC,CASSEGVTGFYGYTF
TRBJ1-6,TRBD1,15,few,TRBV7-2,TGTGCCAGCAGCTTAGGAGGGGGCGGTAATTCACCCCTCCACTTT,CASSLGGGGNSPLHF
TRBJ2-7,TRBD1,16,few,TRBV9,TGTGCCAGCAGTCGTAGATCACAGGGGAATTTCTACGAGCAGTACTTC,CASSRRSQGNFYEQYF
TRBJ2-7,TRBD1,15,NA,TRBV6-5,TGTGCCAGCAGTAGAACAGGGACAGCCGGCTACGAGCAGTACTTC,CASSRTGTAGYEQYF
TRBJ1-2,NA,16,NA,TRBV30,TGTGCCTGGAGCCCGGTGGGGGGGGCATATAACTATGGCTACACCTTC,CAWSPVGGAYNYGYTF
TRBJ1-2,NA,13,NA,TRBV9,TGTGCCAGCAGCCTATCTGGGGGGGGTGGCTACACCTTC,CASSLSGGGGYTF
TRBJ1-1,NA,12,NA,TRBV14,TGTGCCAGCAGCCAAGATGCCGGGGAGGCTTTCTTT,CASSQDAGEAFF
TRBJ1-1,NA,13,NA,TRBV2,TGTGCCAGCAGACCACAGACGAACACTGAAGCTTTCTTT,CASRPQTNTEAFF
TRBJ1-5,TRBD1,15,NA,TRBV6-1,TGTGCCAGCACCCCAGGACAGGTTTGGGGTCAGCCCCAGCATTTT,CASTPGQVWGQPQHF
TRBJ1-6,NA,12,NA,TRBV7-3,TGTGCCAGCAGCGCGAACGGTTCACCCCTCCACTTT,CASSANGSPLHF
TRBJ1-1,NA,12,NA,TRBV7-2,TGTGCCAGCAGCGTCAGGGTAACTGAAGCTTTCTTT,CASSVRVTEAFF
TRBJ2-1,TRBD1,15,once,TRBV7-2,TGTGCCAGCAGCTTAGAACAGGGGGTCTACAATGAGCAGTTCTTC,CASSLEQGVYNEQFF
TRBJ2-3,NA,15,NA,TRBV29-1,TGCAGCGTTGAAGGGTTCGGACTTGCCACAGATACGCAGTATTTT,CSVEGFGLATDTQYF
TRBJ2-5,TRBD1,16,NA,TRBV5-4,TGTGCCAGCAGCTCGGGAAAAGACAGGGACCAAGAGACCCAGTACTTC,CASSSGKDRDQETQYF
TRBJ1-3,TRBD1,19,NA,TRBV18,TGTGCCAGCTCACCTAAAGGGACAGGGGAAGGTCCTACGGAAGACACCATATATTTT,CASSPKGTGEGPTEDTIYF
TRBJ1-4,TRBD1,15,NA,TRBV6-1,TGTGCCAGCAGTGGATCGAGGACAGGAAATGAAAAACTGTTTTTT,CASSGSRTGNEKLFF
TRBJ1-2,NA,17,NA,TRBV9,TGTGCCAGCAGCGTTTTAAGCACTGGGGGCACTAACTATGGCTACACCTTC,CASSVLSTGGTNYGYTF
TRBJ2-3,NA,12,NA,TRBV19,TGTGCCAGTAGTCCGGGACAATATACGCAGTATTTT,CASSPGQYTQYF
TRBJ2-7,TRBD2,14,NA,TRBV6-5,TGTGCCAGCAGGCCGCGGGGGGGCCCATACGAGCAGTACTTC,CASRPRGGPYEQYF
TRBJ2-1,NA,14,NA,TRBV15,TGTGCCACCAGCAGCGCGGGCTCCTACAATGAGCAGTTCTTC,CATSSAGSYNEQFF
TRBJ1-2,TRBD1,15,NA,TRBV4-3,TGCGCCAGCAGCCAAGGGGGGACAGTCTTGGATGGCTACACCTTC,CASSQGGTVLDGYTF
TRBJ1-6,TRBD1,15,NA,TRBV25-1,TGTGCCAGCAGTGTGCTTGACAGGGATAATTCACCCCTCCACTTT,CASSVLDRDNSPLHF
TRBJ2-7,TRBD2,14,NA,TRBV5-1,TGCGCCAGCAGCCCCTCGACTAGCAGCTACGAGCAGTACTTC,CASSPSTSSYEQYF
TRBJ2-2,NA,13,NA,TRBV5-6,TGTGCCAGCAGCTTAGCGGGCCCCGGGGAGCTGTTTTTT,CASSLAGPGELFF
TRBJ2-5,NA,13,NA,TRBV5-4,TGTGCCAGCAGGAGCTCCCAGGAAGAGACCCAGTACTTC,CASRSSQEETQYF
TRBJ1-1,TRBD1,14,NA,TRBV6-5,TGTGCCAGCAGACGACAGGGTCTGAACACTGAAGCTTTCTTT,CASRRQGLNTEAFF
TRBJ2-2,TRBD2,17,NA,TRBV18,TGTGCCAGCTCACTCGGAGCGGGGGCCTTGAGCACCGGGGAGCTGTTTTTT,CASSLGAGALSTGELFF
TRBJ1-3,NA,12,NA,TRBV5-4,TGTGCCAGCAGCTTTTATGGAAACACCATATATTTT,CASSFYGNTIYF
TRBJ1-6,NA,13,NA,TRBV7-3,TGTGCCAGCAGCTTAAGGAGGGGGGGGCCCCTCCACTTT,CASSLRRGGPLHF
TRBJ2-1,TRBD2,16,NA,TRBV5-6,TGTGCCAGCAGCTTGGAAGTACTAGCGGGGGGAAATGAGCAGTTCTTC,CASSLEVLAGGNEQFF
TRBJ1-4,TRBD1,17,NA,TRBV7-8,TGTGCCAGCAGCCGATCGGACAGGGGATGGGGGGGTGAAAAACTGTTTTTT,CASSRSDRGWGGEKLFF
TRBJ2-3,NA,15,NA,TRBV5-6,TGTGCCAGCAGCTCTAACCCCCGCGGCACAGATACGCAGTATTTT,CASSSNPRGTDTQYF
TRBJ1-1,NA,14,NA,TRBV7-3,TGTGCCAGCAGCCTTGGACAGCTGAACACTGAAGCTTTCTTT,CASSLGQLNTEAFF
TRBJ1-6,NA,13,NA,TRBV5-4,TGTGCCAGCAGCTTGGGGAGGGATTCACCCCTCCACTTT,CASSLGRDSPLHF
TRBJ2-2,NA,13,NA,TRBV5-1,TGCGCCAGCAGCTTGCAGGGGACCGGGGAGCTGTTTTTT,CASSLQGTGELFF
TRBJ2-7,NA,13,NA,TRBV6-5,TGTGCCAGCAGGCCGGGACACGGCTACGAGCAGTACTTC,CASRPGHGYEQYF
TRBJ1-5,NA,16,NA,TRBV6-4,TGTGCCAGCAGTGACTCGGGGAGGGACAGCAATCAGCCCCAGCATTTT,CASSDSGRDSNQPQHF
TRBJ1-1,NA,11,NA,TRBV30,TGTGCCTGGAGCATGAGGTCTGAAGCTTTCTTT,CAWSMRSEAFF
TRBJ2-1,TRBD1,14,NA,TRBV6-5,TGTGCCAGCAGCCGTCCCGACAGGGGCAATGAGCAGTTCTTC,CASSRPDRGNEQFF
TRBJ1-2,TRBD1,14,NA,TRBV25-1,TGTGCCAGCACCCGACAGGGGGCGGGATATGGCTACACCTTC,CASTRQGAGYGYTF
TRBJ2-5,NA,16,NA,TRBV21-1,TGTGCCAGCAGCAAAGCGGTTGCAGGGCAAGAAGAGACCCAGTACTTC,CASSKAVAGQEETQYF
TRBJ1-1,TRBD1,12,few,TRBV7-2,TGTGCCAGCAGCCGCGACAGGGTTAAAGCTTTCTTT,CASSRDRVKAFF
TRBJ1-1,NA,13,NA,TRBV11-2,TGTGCCAGCAGCTTTTTGGGGAGGACTGAAGCTTTCTTT,CASSFLGRTEAFF
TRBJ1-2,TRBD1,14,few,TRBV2,TGTGCCAGCAGTGCACTATTACAGGGGGGCGGCTACACCTTC,CASSALLQGGGYTF
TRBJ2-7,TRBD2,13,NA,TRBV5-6,TGTGCCAGGACGGCAGCGGGGCCCTACGAGCAGTACTTC,CARTAAGPYEQYF
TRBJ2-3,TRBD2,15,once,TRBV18,TGTGCCAGCTCAGAAAATAGCGGGGGCACAGATACGCAGTATTTT,CASSENSGGTDTQYF
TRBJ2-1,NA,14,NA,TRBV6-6,TGTGCCATCCGAGAGGGGGGGCCCGGGAATGAGCAGTTCTTC,CAIREGGPGNEQFF
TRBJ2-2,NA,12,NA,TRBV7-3,TGTGCCAGCAGCTTAGAGGGCGGGGAGCTGTTTTTT,CASSLEGGELFF
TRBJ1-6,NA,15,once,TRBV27,TGTGCCAGCAGTTTATTACAGGGTGATTATTCACCCCTCCACTTT,CASSLLQGDYSPLHF
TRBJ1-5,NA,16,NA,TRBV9,TGTGCCAGCAGGATGAGCGACCCAGGGGGCAATCAGCCCCAGCATTTT,CASRMSDPGGNQPQHF
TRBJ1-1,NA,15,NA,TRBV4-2,TGTGCCAGCAGCCAAGGAGGGGGAACGGACACTGAAGCTTTCTTT,CASSQGGGTDTEAFF
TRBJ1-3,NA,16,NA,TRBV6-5,TGTGCCAGCAGTTACTCGACAGGCCGGCCTGGAAACACCATATATTTT,CASSYSTGRPGNTIYF